The 17 T cell receptor beta chains below were found in one sample sequenced in a study of blood T cell repertoires in COVID-19. The table came from immunoSEQ multiplex PCR; TCRdb's copy has only in-frame clones and leaves some out. Of about 350,000 clones in the sample, more than 85% were seen once. Sequenced material: PBMCs or T cells enriched from blood (not recorded which). All receptors derive from a young woman who had recovered from COVID-19.

The V call is TRBV5-1, the J call TRBJ2-2; TRBD1 might be the D (6 bases). The CDR3 is 13 amino acids. V shed 4 bases and J shed 5 bases, with 9 bases lying between them. Germline CDR1 is SGHRS and CDR2 is YFSETQ. CDR3 in amino acids: CASSAQGTGELFF. CDR3 in DNA: TGCGCCAGCAGCGCACAGGGTACCGGGGAGCTGTTTTTT.

This clone appeared once. The chain carries TRBV21-1 and TRBJ1-2; the D segment call TRBD1 is taken from the table without a DNA check. TRBV21-1 is a known pseudogene. The CDR3 extends over 14 amino acids. CDR3 in DNA: TGTGCCAGCAGCAAAGTCGCAGGGAACTATGGCTACACCTTC. Its protein product is CASSKVAGNYGYTF.

The chain employs TRBV28 and TRBJ1-4, with D unclear. The germline V gene has CDR1 MDHEN and CDR2 SYDVKM. The CDR3 spans 14 residues. Trimming took 8 bases from V and 8 from J, leaving 18 bases between them. In nucleotides, the CDR3 is TGTGCCAGCTCAGTGACTCGACCCGGAGAAAAACTGTTTTTT. Its translation is CASSVTRPGEKLFF. The full variable domain, completed using reference TRBV28 and TRBJ1-4, is DVKVTQSSRYLVKRTGEKVFLECVQDMDHENMFWYRQDPGLGLRLIYFSYDVKMKEKGDIPEGYSVSREKKERFSLILESASTNQTSMYLCASSVTRPGEKLFFGSGTQLSVL.

The chain couples TRBV2 to TRBJ1-2; tentatively, D is TRBD1 (5 bases). This CDR3 contains 15 residues. CDR1 SNHLY and CDR2 FYNNEI come from the germline V gene. V was trimmed by 0 bases and J by 5 bases, leaving 13 bases between them. CDR3 DNA sequence: TGTGCCAGCAGTGAAGCGCTTCAACAGGTATATGGCTACACCTTC. It yields the protein CASSEALQQVYGYTF.

The chain combines TRBV10-3 with TRBJ1-5; D gene ambiguous. Trimming left V 2 bases short and J 1 base short, with 9 bases between. Germline values: CDR1 ENHRY, CDR2 SYGVKD. This CDR3 is 15 amino acids long. The CDR3 DNA follows: TGTGCCATCAGTGAGAAGTTCAGGAGCAATCAGCCCCAGCATTTT. Residues: CAISEKFRSNQPQHF.

The table lists this clone with a count of one. Compared with germline, one end of the junction differs, possibly owing to a read error. The chain recombines TRBV11-2 with TRBJ2-3; D gene ambiguous. This CDR3 spans 14 amino acids. The V gene's germline CDR1 is SGHAT and CDR2 FQNNGV. DNA for the CDR3: TGTGCCAGCAGCTTAGATCGTAGCAGAGATACGCAGTATTTT. Amino acids: CASSLDRSRDTQYF.

This chain uses TRBV19 with TRBJ1-1, with 8 bases aligning to TRBD1. Germline CDR1 and CDR2: LNHDA and SQIVND (reference sequence). Trimming at V came to 5 bases and at J to 0 bases, leaving 17 bases not matched to a gene. This CDR3 is built from 19 residues. The CDR3 here is CASSPRGRSPSGMNTEAFF. DNA for the CDR3: TGTGCCAGTAGTCCCAGGGGGCGCAGCCCTTCGGGGATGAACACTGAAGCTTTCTTT.

This clone occurred once. The rearrangement links TRBV5-1 to TRBJ2-3, with 7 bases fitting TRBD2. This CDR3 comprises 16 residues. V dropped 0 bases and J dropped 1; count of bases not matched to a gene: 5. Germline V gene sequence: CDR1 SGHRS, CDR2 YFSETQ. For the CDR3, the DNA is TGCGCCAGCAGCTTGGGGACGGGGGGAGGCACAGATACGCAGTATTTT. This gives the protein CASSLGTGGGTDTQYF. Looking up the rest from reference TRBV5-1 and TRBJ2-3 gives the full variable domain: KAGVTQTPRYLIKTRGQQVTLSCSPISGHRSVSWYQQTPGQGLQFLFEYFSETQRNKGNFPGRFSGRQFSNSRSEMNVSTLELGDSALYLCASSLGTGGGTDTQYFGPGTRLTVL.

The genes are TRBV5-4 and TRBJ2-3, with a weak D call TRBD1 (6 bases). This CDR3 region has 17 residues. Per germline, CDR1 SGHNT and CDR2 YYREEE (reference sequence). V was trimmed by 0 bases and J by 0 bases, leaving 14 bases between them. The CDR3 DNA follows: TGTGCCAGCAGCTTGGGCCCCACAGGGTTAAGCACAGATACGCAGTATTTT. Residues: CASSLGPTGLSTDTQYF.

This clone was observed a few times. The rearrangement uses TRBV7-6 and TRBJ2-7; 7 nucleotides agree with TRBD1. The CDR3 has 15 amino acids. Germline V CDR1 and CDR2: SGHVS, FNYEAQ. Trimming removed 4 bases from V and 4 bases from J; junction bases left unmatched: 10. Here the CDR3 DNA reads TGTGCCAGCAGCTCCACCTCCGGGACAGTGTACGAGCAGTACTTC. This encodes CASSSTSGTVYEQYF.

The V call is TRBV7-6, the J call TRBJ2-1, with 10 bases that match TRBD2. The CDR3 loop spans 16 amino acids. Germline V gene lookup returns CDR1 SGHVS and CDR2 FNYEAQ. Losses at the gene ends were 0 bases for V and 6 bases for J; bases not matched to a gene: 5. CDR3 amino acids: CASSLAPSGGINEQFF. In DNA, the CDR3 is TGTGCCAGCAGCTTAGCGCCTAGCGGGGGAATCAATGAGCAGTTCTTC.

The genes are TRBV7-6 and TRBJ1-3; TRBD1 agrees at 9 bases. CDR1 and CDR2 (germline): SGHVS, FNYEAQ. The CDR3 runs 19 residues. The V and J ends lost 0 bases and 2 bases, in that order; junction bases with no gene match: 11. The CDR3 spells CASSLAAWGRQGAGNTIYF. CDR3 nucleotide sequence: TGTGCCAGCAGCTTAGCCGCGTGGGGCCGACAGGGGGCTGGAAACACCATATATTTT.

The rearrangement uses TRBV5-1 and TRBJ2-5, with TRBD1 matching 7 bases. The CDR3 runs 15 residues. Trimming took 2 bases from V and 2 from J; bases not matched to a gene: 6. Per the germline V gene, CDR1 is SGHRS and CDR2 is YFSETQ. The DNA of the CDR3 is TGCGCCAGCAGCTTTCTTCCGGGACAGCAAGAGACCCAGTACTTC. Translated: CASSFLPGQQETQYF.

CDR3 protein: CASSSTGGPYEQYF. The CDR3 DNA reads as TGCGCCAGCAGCTCTACGGGGGGGCCCTACGAGCAGTACTTC. This chain links TRBV5-1 with TRBJ2-7; TRBD2 matches at 8 bases. CDR1 and CDR2 from the germline V gene are SGHRS and YFSETQ. The CDR3 runs 14 residues. With 3 bases clipped from V and 2 bases from J, the junction kept 4 bases outside the gene matches.

CDR3 nucleotide sequence: TGTGCCAGCAGCTTCGGGACAGGGGGGAACACCGGGGAGCTGTTTTTT. Its translation is CASSFGTGGNTGELFF. The chain links TRBV11-3 to TRBJ2-2; 11 positions match TRBD1. The ends lost 3 bases at V and 1 base at J; junction bases unmatched: 1. There are 16 residues in the CDR3. Germline CDR1 SGHNT, CDR2 YENEEA. The complete variable domain, with remaining parts taken from reference TRBV11-3 and TRBJ2-2, reads EAGVVQSPRYKIIEKKQPVAFWCNPISGHNTLYWYLQNLGQGPELLIRYENEEAVDDSQLPKDRFSAERLKGVDSTLKIQPAELGDSAVYLCASSFGTGGNTGELFFGEGSRLTVL.

This clone was seen once. The chain employs TRBV6-5 and TRBJ1-3; possibly TRBD1 for D (5 bases). This CDR3 has 16 residues. Germline V gives CDR1 MNHEY, CDR2 SVGAGI. V lost 2 bases to trimming and J lost 0 bases, with 11 bases between them. The CDR3 loop is CASSYGGVFSGNTIYF. The CDR3 coding sequence is TGTGCCAGCAGTTACGGGGGGGTCTTCTCTGGAAACACCATATATTTT.

The V gene is TRBV7-9, the J gene TRBJ2-3; 8 bases line up with TRBD1. Germline CDR1 reads SEHNR; CDR2 reads FQNEAQ (reference sequence). The junction had 12 bases not matched to a gene; V was cut back by 5 bases and J by 5 bases. The CDR3 is made up of 16 amino acids. CDR3 amino acids: CASSPPRDRSRDTQYF. CDR3 in DNA: TGTGCCAGCAGCCCCCCCCGGGACAGGTCCAGAGATACGCAGTATTTT.